This record looks at one TCR beta chain sequence and its context. This clone was found a few times. The antigen it recognizes is unknown. No base-level quality is on record; no much larger clone is a single base apart. This record comes from a study of vaccination effects on CD4 cells after COVID-19 (dated by TCRdb to 2021 to 2024). With regard to the full study: Each participant got two doses of an mRNA SARS-CoV-2 vaccine, either BNT162b2 or mRNA-1273. SARS-CoV-2 spike-specific CD4+ TCR repertoires from before and after mRNA vaccination were compared in COVID-19 convalescent patients and in infection-naive vaccine recipients. Altogether, over 9 COVID-19 convalescent patients and 4 SARS-CoV-2-naive healthy vaccine recipients made up the full study. Cultures from other donors in the study were sequenced with the Oncomine TCR Beta short-read assay on an Illumina iSeq 100. Beyond this particular receptor, the publication reports: Clones induced by infection and clones induced by vaccination both contracted markedly at late timepoints after vaccination, which fits with T cell responses waning over time. Limitations of the study were the small number of convalescent patients and the absence of early post-infection timepoints. Among healthy vaccine recipients, nearly all vaccine-induced clones were SARS-CoV-2 mono-reactive, and just 1 of 255 was cross-reactive with common cold coronaviruses.

The library was obtained by the immunoSEQ multiplex PCR assay. DNA from the CD4+ T cells that had been cultured and isolated underwent TCR beta CDR3 sequencing. The source study handled its data this way. The analysis removed non-productive TCR sequences, trimmed reads to the CDR3 region, and retained only CDR3s that were 7 or more amino acids long. The MANAFEST web app was used to identify antigen-specific clonotypes by comparing expansion in peptide wells with expansion in reference cultures. To be called positive, a clone needed expansion at FDR<0.05 compared with the reference and with all other wells, an odds ratio greater than 5, and a frequency greater than 0.1% in two replicate wells. Cross-reactive clonotypes were defined as significantly expanded in SARS-CoV-2 spike wells and in at least one common cold coronavirus spike condition. Levenshtein distance calculated with the stringdist R package was used to assess CDR3 similarity, and unrooted trees were constructed with ape in R 3.6.1. TCRdb took over this immuneACCESS table, retaining in-frame rearrangements with V and J assigned. Such tables are incomplete; in checked studies, under half of the missing clones stem from an unresolved V gene, and the remainder is unexplained. The V and J calls and the clone size are those of that table, but D and trimming were determined from the DNA. Counted in this sample were around 71,000 clones; roughly 72% of them appeared once. Of the sample, roughly 4% is held by the ten largest clones.

In the ViraFEST assay, PBMC were stimulated with viral peptide pools, and antigen-specific CD4+ T cell clonotypes were then identified by expansion using TCR sequencing. After around 11 days of culture, CD4+ T cells were isolated with the EasySep CD4+ T cell isolation kit. Negative nucleocapsid antibody results before and after vaccination confirmed that the healthy vaccine recipients had no prior SARS-CoV-2 infection. Each well held roughly 2 million PBMC cultured in IMDM containing roughly 5.1% human AB serum, around 10 IU/ml IL-2 and gentamicin, along with about 10 ug/ml peptides. On days 3 and 7, half of the culture medium was replaced with fresh IL-2-containing medium. Unless otherwise noted, each peptide stimulation condition was cultured in triplicate wells. PBMC were separated from whole blood using Ficoll-Paque Plus gradient centrifugation and were then either cryopreserved at -140C or used fresh. The overlapping peptide pools covered the spike proteins of SARS-CoV-2 as well as those of the common cold coronaviruses HCoV-NL63, HCoV-OC43 and HCoV-229E. The QIAamp micro DNA kit was used to extract genomic DNA from the cultured CD4+ T cells.

CDR1 and CDR2 are drawn from the germline V gene (reference sequence): WNHNN, SYGVQD. The CDR3 runs 16 residues from the cysteine to the phenylalanine. The read is trimmed to its CDR3 DNA, 48 bases read in frame from base 1. V is cut back by 4 bases and J by 3 bases, with 6 bases in the junction unmatched. The input for sequencing was CD4+ T cells from PBMCs cultured with HCoV-OC43 spike peptides, taken before COVID-19 vaccination. Interpreted using the paper, the cell subset or site label stands for: HCoV-OC43 spike overlapping peptide pool stimulation. This TCR was recovered from a human donor who received a COVID-19 vaccine. The rearranged segments are TRBV10-1 and TRBJ2-2; 9 bases in the middle match TRBD1. The bases read TGCGCCAGCAGTGGCCCGGGACAGGGTGACACCGGGGAGCTGTTTTTT. Its coded protein is CASSGPGQGDTGELFF.